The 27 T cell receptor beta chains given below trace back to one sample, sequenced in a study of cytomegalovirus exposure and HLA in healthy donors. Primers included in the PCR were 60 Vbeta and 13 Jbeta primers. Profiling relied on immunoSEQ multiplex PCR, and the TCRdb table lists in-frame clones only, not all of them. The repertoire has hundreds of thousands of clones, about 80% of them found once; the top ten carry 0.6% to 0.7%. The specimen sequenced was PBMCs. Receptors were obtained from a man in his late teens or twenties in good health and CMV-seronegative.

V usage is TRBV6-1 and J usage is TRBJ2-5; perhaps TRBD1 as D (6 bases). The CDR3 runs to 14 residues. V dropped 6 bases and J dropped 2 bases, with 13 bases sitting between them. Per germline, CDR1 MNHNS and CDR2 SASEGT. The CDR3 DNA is TGTGCCAGCAGGGCCCGGACAGTTCAAGAGACCCAGTACTTC. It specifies CASRARTVQETQYF.

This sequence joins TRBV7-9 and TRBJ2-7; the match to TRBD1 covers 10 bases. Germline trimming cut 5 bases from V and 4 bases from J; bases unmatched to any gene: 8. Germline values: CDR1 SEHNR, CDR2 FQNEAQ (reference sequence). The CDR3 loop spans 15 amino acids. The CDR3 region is CASSQRTGGIYEQYF. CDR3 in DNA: TGTGCCAGCAGCCAACGGACAGGGGGTATATACGAGCAGTACTTC.

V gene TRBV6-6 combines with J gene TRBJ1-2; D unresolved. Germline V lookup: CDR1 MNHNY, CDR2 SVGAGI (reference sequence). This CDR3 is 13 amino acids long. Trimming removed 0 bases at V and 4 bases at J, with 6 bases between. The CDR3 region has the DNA TGTGCCAGCAGTTACTCTCCAGGCTATGGCTACACCTTC. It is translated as CASSYSPGYGYTF.

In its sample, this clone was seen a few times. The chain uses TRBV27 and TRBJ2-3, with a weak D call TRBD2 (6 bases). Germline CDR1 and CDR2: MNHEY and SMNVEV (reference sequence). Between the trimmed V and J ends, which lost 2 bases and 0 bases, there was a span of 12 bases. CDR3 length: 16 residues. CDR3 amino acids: CASSLNAGSSTDTQYF. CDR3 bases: TGTGCCAGCAGTTTAAATGCGGGGTCTAGCACAGATACGCAGTATTTT.

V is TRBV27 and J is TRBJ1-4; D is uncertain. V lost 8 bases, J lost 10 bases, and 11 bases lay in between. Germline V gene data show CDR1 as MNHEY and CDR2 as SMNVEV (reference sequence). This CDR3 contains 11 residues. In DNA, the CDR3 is TGTGCCAGCCGTTCCTCCGGAAAACTGTTTTTT. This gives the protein CASRSSGKLFF. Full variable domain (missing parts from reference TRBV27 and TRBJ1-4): EAQVTQNPRYLITVTGKKLTVTCSQNMNHEYMSWYRQDPGLGLRQIYYSMNVEVTDKGDVPEGYKVSRKEKRNFPLILESPSPNQTSLYFCASRSSGKLFFGSGTQLSVL.

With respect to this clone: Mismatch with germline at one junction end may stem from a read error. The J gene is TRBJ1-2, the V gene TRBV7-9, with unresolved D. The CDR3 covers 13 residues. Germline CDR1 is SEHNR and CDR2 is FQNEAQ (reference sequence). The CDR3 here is CSSSSRISYGYTF. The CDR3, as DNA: TGTTCCAGCAGCTCTAGAATCAGCTATGGCTACACCTTC.

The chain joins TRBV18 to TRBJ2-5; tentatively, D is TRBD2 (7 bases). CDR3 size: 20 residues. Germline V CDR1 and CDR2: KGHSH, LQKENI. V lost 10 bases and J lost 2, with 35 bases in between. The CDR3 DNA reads TGTGCCAACCACCCCCGGGGGGCCCAGGACAGTGACAAAATACAAGAGACCCAGTACTTC. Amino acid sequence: CANHPRGAQDSDKIQETQYF.

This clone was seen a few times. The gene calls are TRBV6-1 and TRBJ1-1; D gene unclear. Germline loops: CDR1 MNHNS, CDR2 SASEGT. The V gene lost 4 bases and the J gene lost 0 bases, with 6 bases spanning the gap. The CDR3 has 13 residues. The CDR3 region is CASSVTVNTEAFF. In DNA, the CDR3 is TGTGCCAGCAGTGTCACGGTGAACACTGAAGCTTTCTTT.

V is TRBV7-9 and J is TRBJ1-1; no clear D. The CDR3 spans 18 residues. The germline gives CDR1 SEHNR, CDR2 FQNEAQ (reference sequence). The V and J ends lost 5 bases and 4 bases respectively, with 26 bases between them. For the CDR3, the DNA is TGTGCCAGCAGCCCCGTCGAGCAAGTGGGCGCCCAGTCCACTGAAGCTTTCTTT. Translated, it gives CASSPVEQVGAQSTEAFF. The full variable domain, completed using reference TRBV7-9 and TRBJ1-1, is DTGVSQNPRHKITKRGQNVTFRCDPISEHNRLYWYRQTLGQGPEFLTYFQNEAQLEKSRLLSDRFSAERPKGSFSTLEIQRTEQGDSAMYLCASSPVEQVGAQSTEAFFGQGTRLTVV.

CDR3 nucleotides: TGTGCCAGCAGCTTTACGGAGGGGGAGACCCAGTACTTC. It codes for CASSFTEGETQYF. The chain carries TRBV6-5 and TRBJ2-5; D perhaps matches TRBD2 (6 bases). Trimming shortened V by 6 bases and J by 5 bases, and 13 bases separated the two germline ends. In germline, CDR1 is MNHEY, CDR2 SVGAGI. The CDR3 loop spans 13 amino acids.

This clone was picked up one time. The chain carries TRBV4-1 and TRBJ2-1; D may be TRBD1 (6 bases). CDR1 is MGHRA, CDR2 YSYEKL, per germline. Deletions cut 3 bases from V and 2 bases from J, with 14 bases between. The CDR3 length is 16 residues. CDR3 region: CASSQGRGRTYNEQFF. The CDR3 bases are TGCGCCAGCAGCCAGGGTAGGGGGAGAACCTACAATGAGCAGTTCTTC.

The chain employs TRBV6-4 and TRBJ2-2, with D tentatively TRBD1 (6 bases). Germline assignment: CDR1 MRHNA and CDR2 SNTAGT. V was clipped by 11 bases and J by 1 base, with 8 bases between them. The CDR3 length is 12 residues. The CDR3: CARQENTGELFF. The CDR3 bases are TGTGCCCGACAGGAGAACACCGGGGAGCTGTTTTTT.

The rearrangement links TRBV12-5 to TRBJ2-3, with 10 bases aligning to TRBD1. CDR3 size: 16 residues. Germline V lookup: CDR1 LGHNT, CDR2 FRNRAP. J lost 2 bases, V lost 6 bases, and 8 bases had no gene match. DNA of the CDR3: TGTGCTAGTGGCCCCTGGACAGGGGGATTCACAGATACGCAGTATTTT. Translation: CASGPWTGGFTDTQYF.

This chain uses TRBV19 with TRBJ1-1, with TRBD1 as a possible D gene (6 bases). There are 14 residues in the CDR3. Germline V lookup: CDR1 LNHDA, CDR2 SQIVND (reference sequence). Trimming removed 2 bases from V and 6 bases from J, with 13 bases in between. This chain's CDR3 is CASSIQLQGSEAFF. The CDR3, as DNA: TGTGCCAGTAGTATACAATTACAGGGCTCTGAAGCTTTCTTT.

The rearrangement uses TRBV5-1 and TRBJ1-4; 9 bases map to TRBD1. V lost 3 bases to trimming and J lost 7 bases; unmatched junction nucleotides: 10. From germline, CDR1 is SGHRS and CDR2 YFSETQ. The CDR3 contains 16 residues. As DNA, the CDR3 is TGCGCCAGCAGCTCCGGGACAGGGAATCCGACTGAAAAACTGTTTTTT. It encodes CASSSGTGNPTEKLFF.

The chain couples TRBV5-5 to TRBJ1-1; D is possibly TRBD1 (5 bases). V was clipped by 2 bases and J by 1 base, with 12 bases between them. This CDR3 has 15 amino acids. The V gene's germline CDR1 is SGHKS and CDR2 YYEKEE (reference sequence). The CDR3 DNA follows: TGTGCCAGCAGCTTCACCATGGGGGGGAACACTGAAGCTTTCTTT. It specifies CASSFTMGGNTEAFF.

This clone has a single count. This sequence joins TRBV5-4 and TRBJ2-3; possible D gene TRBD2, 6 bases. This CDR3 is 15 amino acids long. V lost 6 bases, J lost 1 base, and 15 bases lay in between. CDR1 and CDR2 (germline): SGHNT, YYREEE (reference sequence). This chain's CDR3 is CASTPMGGGTDTQYF. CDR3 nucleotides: TGTGCCAGCACTCCGATGGGAGGCGGCACAGATACGCAGTATTTT.

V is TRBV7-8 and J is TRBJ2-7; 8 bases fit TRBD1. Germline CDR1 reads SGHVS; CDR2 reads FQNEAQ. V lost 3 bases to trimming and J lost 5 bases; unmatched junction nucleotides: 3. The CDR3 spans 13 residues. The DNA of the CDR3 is TGTGCCAGCAGCTTGGACAGGGACCACGAGCAGTACTTC. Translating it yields CASSLDRDHEQYF.

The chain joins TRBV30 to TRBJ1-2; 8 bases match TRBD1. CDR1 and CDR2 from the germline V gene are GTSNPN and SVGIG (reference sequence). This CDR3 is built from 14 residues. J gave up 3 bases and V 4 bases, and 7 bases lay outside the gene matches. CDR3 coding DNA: TGTGCCTGGATTATGGCAGGGGGCGACTATGGCTACACCTTC. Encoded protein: CAWIMAGGDYGYTF.

The CDR3 spells CASSELMDKQETQYF. The CDR3 DNA reads as TGTGCCAGCAGTGAATTGATGGACAAGCAAGAGACCCAGTACTTC. V gene TRBV2 combines with J gene TRBJ2-5, with D possibly matching TRBD1 (5 bases). The germline V gene encodes CDR1 SNHLY and CDR2 FYNNEI. CDR3 size: 15 residues. V was shortened by 2 bases and J by 2 bases, with 12 bases between the two germline ends.

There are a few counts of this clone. The DNA for the CDR3 is TGTGCCAGCAGTTACTCGCCGGGAGGGCCTGAAGGGACCCAGTACTTC. It codes for CASSYSPGGPEGTQYF. The chain employs TRBV6-6 and TRBJ2-5, with TRBD2 identical over 8 bases. CDR1 and CDR2 (germline): MNHNY, SVGAGI (reference sequence). Unmatched junction bases numbered 10, after V lost 0 bases and J lost 7 bases. The CDR3 sequence is 16 residues long.

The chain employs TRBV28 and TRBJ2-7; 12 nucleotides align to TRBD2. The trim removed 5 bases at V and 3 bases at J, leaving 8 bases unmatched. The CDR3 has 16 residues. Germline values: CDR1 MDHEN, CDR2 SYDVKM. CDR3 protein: CASSHQLAGGSYEQYF. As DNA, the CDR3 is TGTGCCAGCAGTCATCAACTAGCGGGAGGAAGCTACGAGCAGTACTTC. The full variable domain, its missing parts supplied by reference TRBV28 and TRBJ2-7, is DVKVTQSSRYLVKRTGEKVFLECVQDMDHENMFWYRQDPGLGLRLIYFSYDVKMKEKGDIPEGYSVSREKKERFSLILESASTNQTSMYLCASSHQLAGGSYEQYFGPGTRLTVT.

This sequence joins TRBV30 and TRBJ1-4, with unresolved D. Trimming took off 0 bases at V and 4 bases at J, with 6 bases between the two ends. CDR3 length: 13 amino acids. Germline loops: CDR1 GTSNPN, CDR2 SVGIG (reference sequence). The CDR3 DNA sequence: TGTGCCTGGAGTGTAAACAGTAATGAAAAACTGTTTTTT. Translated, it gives CAWSVNSNEKLFF.

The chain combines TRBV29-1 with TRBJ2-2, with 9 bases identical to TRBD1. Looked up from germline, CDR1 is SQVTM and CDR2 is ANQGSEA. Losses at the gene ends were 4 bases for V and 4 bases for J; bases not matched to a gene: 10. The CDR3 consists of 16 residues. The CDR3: CSVGINRDRVTGELFF. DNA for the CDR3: TGCAGCGTTGGTATTAACCGGGACAGGGTCACCGGGGAGCTGTTTTTT.

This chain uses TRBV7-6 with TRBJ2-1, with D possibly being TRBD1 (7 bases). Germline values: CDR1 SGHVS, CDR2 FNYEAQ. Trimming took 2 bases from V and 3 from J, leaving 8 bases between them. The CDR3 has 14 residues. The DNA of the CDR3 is TGTGCCAGCAGCTTACAGGGGGGCTACAATGAGCAGTTCTTC. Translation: CASSLQGGYNEQFF.

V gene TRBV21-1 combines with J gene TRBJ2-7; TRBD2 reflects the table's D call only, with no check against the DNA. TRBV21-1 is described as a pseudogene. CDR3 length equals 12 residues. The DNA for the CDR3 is TGTGCCAGAGACCCCGACTGCTACGAGCAGTACTTC. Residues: CARDPDCYEQYF.

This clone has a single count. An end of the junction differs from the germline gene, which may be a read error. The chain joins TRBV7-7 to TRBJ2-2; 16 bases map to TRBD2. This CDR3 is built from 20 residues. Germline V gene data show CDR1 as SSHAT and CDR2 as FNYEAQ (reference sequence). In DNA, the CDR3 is TGTGCTAGCAGCTTAGATGGGACTAGCGGGAGGGCCCTCGGCACCGGGGAGCTGTTTTTT. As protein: CASSLDGTSGRALGTGELFF.